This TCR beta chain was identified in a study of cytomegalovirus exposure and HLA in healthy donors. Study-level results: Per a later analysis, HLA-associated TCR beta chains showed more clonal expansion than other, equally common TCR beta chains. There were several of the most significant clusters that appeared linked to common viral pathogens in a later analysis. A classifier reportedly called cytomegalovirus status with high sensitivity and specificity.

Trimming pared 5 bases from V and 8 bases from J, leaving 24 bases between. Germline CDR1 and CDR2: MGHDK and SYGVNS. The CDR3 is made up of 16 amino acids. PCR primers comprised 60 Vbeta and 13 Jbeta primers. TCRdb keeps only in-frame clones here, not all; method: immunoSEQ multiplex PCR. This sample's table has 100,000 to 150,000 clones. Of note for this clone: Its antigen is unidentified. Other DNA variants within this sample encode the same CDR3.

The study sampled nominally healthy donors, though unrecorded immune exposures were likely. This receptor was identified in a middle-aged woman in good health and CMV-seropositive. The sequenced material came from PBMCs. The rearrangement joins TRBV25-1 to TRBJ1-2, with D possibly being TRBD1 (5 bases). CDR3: CASSSSGTGVLSGYTF. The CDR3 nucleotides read TGTGCCAGCAGTTCCTCCGGGACGGGGGTTTTATCCGGCTACACCTTC.